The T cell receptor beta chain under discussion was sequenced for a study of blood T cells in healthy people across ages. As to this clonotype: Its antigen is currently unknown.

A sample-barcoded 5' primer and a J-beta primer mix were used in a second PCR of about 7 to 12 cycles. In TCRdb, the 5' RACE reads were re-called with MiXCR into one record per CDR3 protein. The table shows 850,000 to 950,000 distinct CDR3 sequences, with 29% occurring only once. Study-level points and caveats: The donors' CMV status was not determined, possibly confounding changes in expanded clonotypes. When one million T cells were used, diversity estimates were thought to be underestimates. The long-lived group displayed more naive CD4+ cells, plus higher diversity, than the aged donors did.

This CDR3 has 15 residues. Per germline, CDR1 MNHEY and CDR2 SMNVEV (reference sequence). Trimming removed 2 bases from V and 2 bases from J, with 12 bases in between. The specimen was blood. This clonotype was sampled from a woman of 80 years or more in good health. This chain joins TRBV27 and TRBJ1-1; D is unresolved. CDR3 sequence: CASSLAAVGNTEAFF. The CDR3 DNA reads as TGTGCCAGCAGTTTAGCGGCGGTGGGAAACACTGAAGCTTTCTTT.